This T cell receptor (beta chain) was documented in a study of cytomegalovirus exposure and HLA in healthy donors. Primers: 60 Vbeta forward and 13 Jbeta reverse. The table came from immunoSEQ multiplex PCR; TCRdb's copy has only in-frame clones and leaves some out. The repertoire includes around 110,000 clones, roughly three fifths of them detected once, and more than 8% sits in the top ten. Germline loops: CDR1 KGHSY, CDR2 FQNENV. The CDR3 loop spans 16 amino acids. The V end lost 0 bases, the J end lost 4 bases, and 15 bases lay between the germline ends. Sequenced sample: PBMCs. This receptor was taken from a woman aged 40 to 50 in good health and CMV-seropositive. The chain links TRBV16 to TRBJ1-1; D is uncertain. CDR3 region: CASSQSGVLMGTEAFF. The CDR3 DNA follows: TGTGCCAGCAGCCAATCCGGGGTATTAATGGGCACTGAAGCTTTCTTT.